These T cell receptor beta chains were read from a single sample in a study of cytomegalovirus exposure and HLA in healthy donors. Data came from immunoSEQ multiplex PCR; TCRdb stores just in-frame clones and leaves some out. In the table there are roughly 110,000 clones, around three quarters of which are singletons. The material sequenced was PBMCs. Receptors were obtained from a male donor in good health and CMV-seronegative. CDR3s include the opening cysteine and the closing phenylalanine or tryptophan. The size entry is marked missing in some rows and otherwise reads once, few, many or a size class.

>TRBJ1-1|TRBV27|NA
CASSPRQVNTEAFF
>TRBJ2-1|TRBV27|NA
CASSLNTGAPGNEQFF
>TRBJ1-3|TRBV7-9|NA
CASSPRTRDTIYF
>TRBJ2-1|TRBV4-1|once
CASSSRDRFALAGGYNEQFF
>TRBJ1-2|TRBV15|NA
CATSSGQGFYGYTF
>TRBJ1-2|TRBV6-1|NA
CASSAAGGANGYTF
>TRBJ1-1|TRBV28|NA
CASSPRGGANTEAFF
>TRBJ1-1|TRBV5-1|NA
CASSLGGGDTEAFF
>TRBJ2-5|TRBV25-1|NA
CASSETLKAGLRETQYF
>TRBJ2-7|TRBV6-6|NA
CASTPRVGAAYEQYF
>TRBJ2-5|TRBV6-5|once
CASSMDITSWEQYF
>TRBJ2-1|TRBV27|NA
CASSLSRDNEQFF
>TRBJ2-1|TRBV13|NA
CASSSPGLVSEQFF
>TRBJ2-2|TRBV5-1|NA
CASSLLAGGSNTGELFF
>TRBJ2-1|TRBV7-9|NA
CASSARRAPAFREQFF
>TRBJ1-5|TRBV29-1|NA
CSVGDSYNQPQHF
>TRBJ1-2|TRBV19|NA
CASRNRRSGYTF
>TRBJ2-2|TRBV5-1|NA
CASSAWTSGSNTGELFF
>TRBJ2-1|TRBV4-1|NA
CASSLGQGNEQFF
>TRBJ2-7|TRBV6-5|NA
CASRRLGQTSYEQYF
>TRBJ1-2|TRBV27|NA
CASRRTGSYGYTF
>TRBJ2-7|TRBV2|NA
CASSGGVGVPYEQYF
>TRBJ2-3|TRBV19|NA
CASSIGAGLLGDTQYF
>TRBJ2-1|TRBV28|NA
CASSSPLAGLGAEQFF
>TRBJ2-1|TRBV13|NA
CASSLGGGLAGDASYNEQFF
>TRBJ1-5|TRBV28|NA
CASSEVFLHTRGNNQPQHF
>TRBJ2-7|TRBV27|once
CASSSAGGSYEQYF
>TRBJ2-5|TRBV7-9|NA
CASATYSGGQETQYF
>TRBJ1-6|TRBV27|NA
CASSLLTGEKGSPLHF
>TRBJ1-3|TRBV28|NA
CASSSSYTIYF
>TRBJ2-1|TRBV5-4|NA
CASSPKDSYNEQFF
>TRBJ2-7|TRBV27|NA
CASSPRLAGTYEQYF
>TRBJ2-1|TRBV5-4|NA
CASRSTSGSVYNEQFF
>TRBJ1-2|TRBV27|NA
CASSPSGTGGYGYTF
>TRBJ2-3|TRBV6-4|NA
CASAELAGGPPDTQYF
>TRBJ2-4|TRBV19|few
CASSIVLDRGKNIQYF
>TRBJ2-1|TRBV27|NA
CASSSGLAVEQFF
>TRBJ2-1|TRBV6-1|once
CASSERVQGANRNEQFF
>TRBJ2-7|TRBV29-1|NA
CSVTYSGSLYEQYF
>TRBJ2-1|TRBV6-5|NA
CASSYSRDRGHNEQFF
>TRBJ2-5|TRBV18|NA
CASSLGMTGMETQYF
>TRBJ1-5|TRBV7-9|NA
CASSQGRGRENQPQHF